This T cell receptor beta chain is from a study of OX40 agonist ivuxolimab in advanced cancers. Regarding the study as a whole: Clones of CD4+ and CD8+ blood T cells grew by week 6 at doses of 0.1 to 3.0 mg/kg. Among T cells, CD8+ cells averaged more expanded clones than CD4+ cells.

Only in-frame clones appear in the TCRdb table, and some are missing; sequencing was by immunoSEQ multiplex PCR. The profile covers approximately 100,000 clones, with 70% to 90% appearing a single time and 0.7% to 0.9% taken by the ten largest. V lost 8 bases and J lost 1, with 14 bases in between. CDR3 length: 14 amino acids. Germline values: CDR1 SNHLY, CDR2 FYNNEI. Note on this clone: Its antigen remains unidentified.

The chain is built from TRBV2 and TRBJ1-1, with D hard to call. Here the sequenced sample was CD4+ or CD8+ T cells sorted from blood, taken in a trial of the OX40 agonist ivuxolimab. The clonotype was recovered from an adult with an advanced solid tumor such as melanoma, head and neck, liver or kidney cancer. The CDR3 nucleotides are TGTGCCAGCCGGGAGGGCCAGACGAACACTGAAGCTTTCTTT. Its protein is CASREGQTNTEAFF.